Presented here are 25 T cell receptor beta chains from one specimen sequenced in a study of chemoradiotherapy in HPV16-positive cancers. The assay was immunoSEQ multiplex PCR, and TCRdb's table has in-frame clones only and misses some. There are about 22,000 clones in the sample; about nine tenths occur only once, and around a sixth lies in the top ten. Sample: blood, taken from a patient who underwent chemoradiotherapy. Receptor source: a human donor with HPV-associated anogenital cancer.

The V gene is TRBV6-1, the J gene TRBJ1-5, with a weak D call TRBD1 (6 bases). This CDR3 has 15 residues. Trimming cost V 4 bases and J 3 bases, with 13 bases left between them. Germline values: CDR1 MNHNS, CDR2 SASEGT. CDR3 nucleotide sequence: TGTGCCAGCAGTGTGGCAGCAGGGGTCAATCAGCCCCAGCATTTT. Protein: CASSVAAGVNQPQHF.

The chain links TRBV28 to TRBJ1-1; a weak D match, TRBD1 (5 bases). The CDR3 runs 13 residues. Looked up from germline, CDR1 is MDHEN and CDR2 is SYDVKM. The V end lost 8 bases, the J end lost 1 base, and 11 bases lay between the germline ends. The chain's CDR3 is CASVIDRNTEAFF. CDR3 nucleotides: TGTGCCAGCGTGATTGACAGGAACACTGAAGCTTTCTTT.

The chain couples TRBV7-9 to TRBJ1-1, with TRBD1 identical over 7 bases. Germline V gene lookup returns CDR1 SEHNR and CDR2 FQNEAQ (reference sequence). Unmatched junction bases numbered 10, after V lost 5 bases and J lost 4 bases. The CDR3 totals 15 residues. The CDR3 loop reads CASSLLGQVGTEAFF. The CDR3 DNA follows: TGTGCCAGCAGCCTCCTTGGACAGGTAGGCACTGAAGCTTTCTTT.

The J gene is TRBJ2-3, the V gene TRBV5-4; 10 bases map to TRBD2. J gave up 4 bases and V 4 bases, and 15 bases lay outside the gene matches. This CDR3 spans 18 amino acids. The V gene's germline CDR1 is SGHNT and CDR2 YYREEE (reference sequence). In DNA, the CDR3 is TGTGCCAGCAGCAGTTCCCTTCAAGCGGGGGGGCGAGCAGATACGCAGTATTTT. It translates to CASSSSLQAGGRADTQYF.

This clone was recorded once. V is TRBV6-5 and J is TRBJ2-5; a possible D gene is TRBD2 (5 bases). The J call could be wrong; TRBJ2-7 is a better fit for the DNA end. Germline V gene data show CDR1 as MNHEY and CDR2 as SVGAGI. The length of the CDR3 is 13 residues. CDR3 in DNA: TGTGCCAGCAGGCAACGGGAATCCTACGAGCAGTACTTC. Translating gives CASRQRESYEQYF.

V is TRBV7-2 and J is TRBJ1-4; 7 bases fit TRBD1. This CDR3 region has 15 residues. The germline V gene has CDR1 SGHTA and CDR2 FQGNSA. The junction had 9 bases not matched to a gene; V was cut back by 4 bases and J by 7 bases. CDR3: CASSSGVPGGEKLFF. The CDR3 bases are TGTGCCAGCAGCTCAGGAGTGCCAGGGGGTGAAAAACTGTTTTTT.

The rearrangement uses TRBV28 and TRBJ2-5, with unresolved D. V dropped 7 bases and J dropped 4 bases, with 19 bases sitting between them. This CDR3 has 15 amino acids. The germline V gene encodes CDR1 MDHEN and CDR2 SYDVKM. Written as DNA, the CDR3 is TGTGCCAGCATTTCGCAGAAGAACCCTCGAGAGACCCAGTACTTC. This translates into CASISQKNPRETQYF.

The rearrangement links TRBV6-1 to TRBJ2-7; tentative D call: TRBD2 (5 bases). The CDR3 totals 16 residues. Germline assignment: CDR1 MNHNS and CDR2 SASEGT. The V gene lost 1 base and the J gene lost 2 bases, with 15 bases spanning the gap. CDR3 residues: CASSEVPIALAYEQYF. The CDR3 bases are TGTGCCAGCAGTGAAGTACCCATAGCGTTAGCCTACGAGCAGTACTTC.

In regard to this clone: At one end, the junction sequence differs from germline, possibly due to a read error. CDR3: CASSASGLASSEQYF. The CDR3 DNA follows: TGTGCCAGCAGCGCCTCGGGACTAGCTTCCTCCGAGCAGTACTTC. The V and J genes are TRBV7-2 and TRBJ2-7, with 9 nucleotides matching TRBD2. Germline CDR1 SGHTA, CDR2 FQGNSA. CDR3 length: 15 amino acids.

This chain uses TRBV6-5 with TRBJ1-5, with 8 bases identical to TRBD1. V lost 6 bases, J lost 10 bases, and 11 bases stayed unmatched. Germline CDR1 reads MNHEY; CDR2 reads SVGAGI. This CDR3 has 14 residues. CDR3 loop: CASSPTDRANPQHF. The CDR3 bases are TGTGCCAGCAGCCCTACGGACAGGGCCAACCCCCAGCATTTT.

The CDR3 loop reads CASSETGSGNTIYF. The DNA for the CDR3 is TGTGCCAGCAGCGAGACAGGGTCTGGAAACACCATATATTTT. The chain has TRBV9 and TRBJ1-3; 7 positions agree with TRBD1. V lost 3 bases and J lost 1; bases outside the gene matches: 1. Germline CDR1 is SGDLS and CDR2 is YYNGEE. The length of the CDR3 is 14 residues.

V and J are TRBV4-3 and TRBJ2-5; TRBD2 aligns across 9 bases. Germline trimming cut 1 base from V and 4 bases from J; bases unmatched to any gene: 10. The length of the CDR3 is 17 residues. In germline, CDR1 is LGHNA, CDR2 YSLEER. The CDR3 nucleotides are TGCGCCAGCAGCCAAGTCGGTGGCGGGAGGGCCTCAGAGACCCAGTACTTC. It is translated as CASSQVGGGRASETQYF.

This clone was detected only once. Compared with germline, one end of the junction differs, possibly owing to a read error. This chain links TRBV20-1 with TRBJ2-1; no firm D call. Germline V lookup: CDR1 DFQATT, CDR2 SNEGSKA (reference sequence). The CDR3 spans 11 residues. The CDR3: CSAGRYYEQFF. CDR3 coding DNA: TGCAGTGCTGGACGCTACTATGAGCAGTTCTTC.

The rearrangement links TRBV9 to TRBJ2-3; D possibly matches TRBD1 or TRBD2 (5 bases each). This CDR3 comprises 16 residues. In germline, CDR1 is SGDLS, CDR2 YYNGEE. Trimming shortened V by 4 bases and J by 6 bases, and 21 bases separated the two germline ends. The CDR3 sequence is CASSPRTTGVSDTQYF. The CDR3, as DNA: TGTGCCAGCAGCCCTCGGACAACCGGGGTCTCCGATACGCAGTATTTT.

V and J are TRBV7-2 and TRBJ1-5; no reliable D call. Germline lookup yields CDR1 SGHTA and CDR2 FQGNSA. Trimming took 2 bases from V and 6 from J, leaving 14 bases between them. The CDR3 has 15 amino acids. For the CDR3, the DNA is TGTGCCAGCAGCTTAACGGGCGGTGGACTTCAGCCCCAGCATTTT. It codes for CASSLTGGGLQPQHF.

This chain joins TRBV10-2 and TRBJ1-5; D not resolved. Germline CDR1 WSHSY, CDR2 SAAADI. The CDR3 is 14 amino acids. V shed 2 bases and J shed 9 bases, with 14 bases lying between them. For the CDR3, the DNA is TGCGCCAGCAGTGAGACCGGGTCGTACGGGCCCCAGCATTTT. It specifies CASSETGSYGPQHF.

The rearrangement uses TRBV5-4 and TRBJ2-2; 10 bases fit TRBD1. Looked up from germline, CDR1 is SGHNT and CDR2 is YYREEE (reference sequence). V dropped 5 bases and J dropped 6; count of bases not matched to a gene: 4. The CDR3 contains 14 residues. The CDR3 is CASRWDRGSGELFF. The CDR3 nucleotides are TGTGCCAGCAGGTGGGACAGGGGATCCGGGGAGCTGTTTTTT.

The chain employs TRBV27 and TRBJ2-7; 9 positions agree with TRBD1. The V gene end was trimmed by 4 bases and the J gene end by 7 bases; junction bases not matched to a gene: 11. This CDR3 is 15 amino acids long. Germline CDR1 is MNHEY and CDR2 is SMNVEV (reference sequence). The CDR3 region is CASSYQTGGIREQYF. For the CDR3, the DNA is TGTGCCAGCAGTTACCAGACAGGGGGGATACGGGAGCAGTACTTC.

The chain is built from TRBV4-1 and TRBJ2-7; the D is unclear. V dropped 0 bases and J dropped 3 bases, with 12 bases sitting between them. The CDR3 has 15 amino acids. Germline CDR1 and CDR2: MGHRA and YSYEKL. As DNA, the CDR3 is TGCGCCAGCAGCCAAGACGATCGATGGAACTACGAGCAGTACTTC. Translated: CASSQDDRWNYEQYF.

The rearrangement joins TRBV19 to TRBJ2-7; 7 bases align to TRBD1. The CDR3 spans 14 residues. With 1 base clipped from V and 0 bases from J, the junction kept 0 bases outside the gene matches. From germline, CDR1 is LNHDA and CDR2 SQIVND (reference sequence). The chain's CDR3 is CASSIGQGSYEQYF. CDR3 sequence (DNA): TGTGCCAGTAGTATAGGACAGGGCTCCTACGAGCAGTACTTC.

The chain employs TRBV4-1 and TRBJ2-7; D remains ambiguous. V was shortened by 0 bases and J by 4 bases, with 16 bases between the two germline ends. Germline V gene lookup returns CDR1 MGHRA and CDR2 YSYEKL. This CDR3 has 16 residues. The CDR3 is CASSQDESPSKYEQYF. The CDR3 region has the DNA TGCGCCAGCAGCCAAGACGAGTCCCCCTCCAAATACGAGCAGTACTTC.

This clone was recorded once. The CDR3 DNA is TGTGCCAGCAGCTTACCACAAACCTACGAGCAGTACTTC. Translated, it gives CASSLPQTYEQYF. This rearrangement joins TRBV7-2 to TRBJ2-7; D not resolved. The CDR3 is 13 residues long. Trimming pared 2 bases from V and 2 bases from J, leaving 7 bases between. Germline lookup yields CDR1 SGHTA and CDR2 FQGNSA. Full variable domain (remainder filled in from reference TRBV7-2 and TRBJ2-7): GAGVSQSPSNKVTEKGKDVELRCDPISGHTALYWYRQSLGQGLEFLIYFQGNSAPDKSGLPSDRFSAERTGGSVSTLTIQRTQQEDSAVYLCASSLPQTYEQYFGPGTRLTVT.

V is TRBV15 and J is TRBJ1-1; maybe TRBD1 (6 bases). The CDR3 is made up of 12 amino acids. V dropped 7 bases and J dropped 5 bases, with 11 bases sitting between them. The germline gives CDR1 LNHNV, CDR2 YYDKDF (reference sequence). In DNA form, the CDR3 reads TGTGCCACCACCGCCCAGGGGACTGAAGCTTTCTTT. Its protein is CATTAQGTEAFF.

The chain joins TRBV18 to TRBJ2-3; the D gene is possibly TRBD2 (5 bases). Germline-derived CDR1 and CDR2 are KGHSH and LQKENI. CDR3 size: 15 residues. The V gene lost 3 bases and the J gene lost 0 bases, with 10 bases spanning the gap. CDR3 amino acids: CASSPRSGSTDTQYF. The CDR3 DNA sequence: TGTGCCAGCTCACCCCGTTCGGGGAGCACAGATACGCAGTATTTT.

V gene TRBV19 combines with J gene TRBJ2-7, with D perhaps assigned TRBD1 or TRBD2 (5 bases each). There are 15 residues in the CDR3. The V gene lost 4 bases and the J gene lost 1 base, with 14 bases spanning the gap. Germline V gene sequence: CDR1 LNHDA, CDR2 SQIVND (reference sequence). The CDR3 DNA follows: TGTGCCAGTAGTACACCGGGACCCCTATCCTACGAGCAGTACTTC. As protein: CASSTPGPLSYEQYF.